This paragraph reports one TCR beta chain. This clone was counted a single time. No cognate antigen has been identified for it. No quality values exist for individual bases; no much larger clone is one base distant. The data stem from a study of blood T cell repertoires in COVID-19 (dated by TCRdb to the early 2020s). Describing the broader study: Samples covering the acute and convalescent phases of COVID-19 were provided by collaborators in the United States, Italy and Spain. The prospective study material was composed of cDNA or gDNA derived from T cells, B-cell-depleted T cells, or PBMCs. The dataset comprised deeply sampled blood TCRbeta repertoires from subjects exposed to, actively infected with, or recovered from COVID-19. The repertoires were made available in a free public database intended to serve as a resource for research on the immune response to SARS-CoV-2. The samples were drawn from two sources: the first 160 participants of the ongoing ImmuneRACE study, and about 1,300 subjects contributed by 6 global collaborators. The sample metadata nearly always contained a de-identified subject ID, COVID-19 status, age in years and sex. Where available, HLA class I and class II types were taken from metadata supplied by the sample provider and were not determined by assay-based typing.

One collaborating source in Seattle enrolled patients while the patients were actively infected and followed the patients over time throughout the course of disease. Each collaborating institution followed its own protocols to collect whole blood in K2EDTA tubes. For TCRbeta analysis, collaborators shipped samples as frozen whole blood, isolated PBMCs, or DNA extracted from either of those sample types. TCRbeta CDR3 regions were amplified from genomic DNA using the immunoSEQ Assay, a bias-controlled multiplex PCR. Per the original workflow: Within the assay, amplification of reference gene primers was used to estimate how many nucleated cells each sample contained. To quantify the absolute abundance of each unique TCRbeta CDR3 rearrangement, sequence reads were collapsed and filtered. For each sample, productive Simpson clonality was calculated by taking the square root of Simpson's diversity index across productive rearrangements. Drawn from immuneACCESS, this table holds only the in-frame rearrangements with V and J called that TCRdb kept. Clones are partly lost; checked studies trace under half to an unresolved V gene and leave the rest unexplained. V and J calls and clone size are given by that table; D and trimming were obtained from the DNA. The sample table shows 250,000 to 350,000 clones, and approximately 90% are seen once. The ten largest clones add up to 5.5% to 8% of the sample.

The paper as a whole reports these results and caveats: How much clinical and demographic metadata was included differed by source and by participant, and the metadata was provided uncurated.

At the junction V is shortened by 3 bases and J by 5 bases, with 8 bases in between. The germline V gene (reference sequence) provides CDR1 LNHDA and CDR2 SQIVND. The CDR3 holds 13 amino acids from the cysteine to the phenylalanine. The CDR3 DNA has 39 bases and is translated from base 1. The origin of this receptor is a woman aged 50 to 60 with COVID-19, enrolled during active disease. The sample taken for sequencing was peripheral blood. The sequence links TRBV19 to TRBJ1-5; the best D guess is TRBD1, with 6 bases matching. The encoded CDR3 is CASSIHRDQPQHF. The DNA sequence is given as TGTGCCAGTAGTATCCACAGGGATCAGCCCCAGCATTTT.